The next 22 T cell receptor beta chains were all read from a single sample in a study of blood T cell repertoires in COVID-19. This table comes from immunoSEQ multiplex PCR, and its TCRdb copy is limited to in-frame clones, with some not included. The table lists approximately 220,000 clones, roughly 90% of them singletons. Sequencing was done on a sample of peripheral blood. Every receptor here comes from a woman aged 45-60 years with acute or convalescent COVID-19.

In this sample, this clone turned up once. The V call is TRBV19, the J call TRBJ1-2, with 7 nucleotides matching TRBD1. J was trimmed by 0 bases and V by 5 bases; bases with no gene match: 12. CDR1 is LNHDA and CDR2 is SQIVND in the germline V gene (reference sequence). The CDR3 totals 17 residues. CDR3 in DNA: TGTGCCAGTAGTCGGAGGCAGGGGGGCCCCTCTAACTATGGCTACACCTTC. This translates into CASSRRQGGPSNYGYTF.

The V and J genes are TRBV2 and TRBJ1-4; 7 positions match TRBD1. The CDR3 sequence is 16 residues long. J gave up 4 bases and V 10 bases, and 15 bases lay outside the gene matches. The germline gives CDR1 SNHLY, CDR2 FYNNEI. CDR3 in amino acids: CATRQGIAPGNEKLFF. The DNA for the CDR3 is TGTGCCACGAGACAGGGCATCGCGCCCGGTAATGAAAAACTGTTTTTT. Based on the CDR3 plus reference TRBV2 and TRBJ1-4, the full variable domain is EPEVTQTPSHQVTQMGQEVILRCVPISNHLYFYWYRQILGQKVEFLVSFYNNEISEKSEIFDDQFSVERPDGSNFTLKIRSTKLEDSAMYFCATRQGIAPGNEKLFFGSGTQLSVL.

This clone was recorded once. The chain employs TRBV9 and TRBJ2-7, with a tentative D call TRBD2 (5 bases). Germline CDR1 is SGDLS and CDR2 is YYNGEE. The CDR3 has 16 amino acids. Trimming removed 0 bases from V and 4 bases from J, with 17 bases in between. The CDR3 DNA reads TGTGCCAGCAGCGTAGCGGGGAGTTCAGATATTTACGAGCAGTACTTC. Residues: CASSVAGSSDIYEQYF.

V is TRBV30 and J is TRBJ2-5, with TRBD2 identical over 8 bases. Germline loops: CDR1 GTSNPN, CDR2 SVGIG (reference sequence). The CDR3 sequence is 16 residues long. V lost 0 bases to trimming and J lost 3 bases; unmatched junction nucleotides: 9. This CDR3 reads CAWSVWRGAWKETQYF. As DNA, the CDR3 is TGTGCCTGGAGTGTATGGCGGGGGGCCTGGAAAGAGACCCAGTACTTC.

J is TRBJ2-3 and V is TRBV3-1 (or the pseudogene TRBV3-2); a weak D match, TRBD2 (6 bases). The CDR3 contains 16 residues. Deletions cut 2 bases from V and 4 bases from J, with 16 bases between. The germline gives CDR1 LGHDT, CDR2 YNNKEL (reference sequence). CDR3 sequence reads: CASSQRWGDGADTQYF. DNA for the CDR3: TGTGCCAGCAGCCAAAGATGGGGGGACGGCGCAGATACGCAGTATTTT.

The chain carries TRBV6-6 and TRBJ1-1, with D maybe TRBD1 (6 bases). V dropped 7 bases and J dropped 0 bases, with 9 bases sitting between them. The CDR3 extends over 13 amino acids. The germline gives CDR1 MNHNY, CDR2 SVGAGI (reference sequence). CDR3 protein: CASNRDMNTEAFF. CDR3 bases: TGTGCCAGCAACAGGGATATGAACACTGAAGCTTTCTTT.

This chain uses TRBV19 with TRBJ1-5; no definite D call. This CDR3 has 16 residues. The germline CDR1 and CDR2 sequences are LNHDA and SQIVND (reference sequence). V shed 1 base and J shed 0 bases, with 10 bases lying between them. The CDR3 protein is CASSIVGLNSNQPQHF. The CDR3 DNA is TGTGCCAGTAGTATAGTCGGACTTAATAGCAATCAGCCCCAGCATTTT.

The gene calls are TRBV7-2 and TRBJ2-5; no definite D call. Trimming pared 0 bases from V and 5 bases from J, leaving 7 bases between. Germline V gene sequence: CDR1 SGHTA, CDR2 FQGNSA. CDR3 length: 13 residues. CDR3 nucleotides: TGTGCCAGCAGCTTAGCGCGGTGGGAGACCCAGTACTTC. Amino acids: CASSLARWETQYF. The full variable domain, completed using reference TRBV7-2 and TRBJ2-5, is GAGVSQSPSNKVTEKGKDVELRCDPISGHTALYWYRQSLGQGLEFLIYFQGNSAPDKSGLPSDRFSAERTGGSVSTLTIQRTQQEDSAVYLCASSLARWETQYFGPGTRLLVL.

The chain is built from TRBV30 and TRBJ1-4, with TRBD1 identical over 9 bases. The V segment lost 2 bases and the J segment 10 bases; nucleotides outside the gene matches: 8. CDR1 and CDR2 (germline): GTSNPN, SVGIG (reference sequence). The CDR3 totals 14 residues. The CDR3 loop is CAWSTDRGTGKLFF. Here the CDR3 DNA reads TGTGCCTGGAGTACCGACAGGGGGACTGGAAAACTGTTTTTT.

V is TRBV7-6 and J is TRBJ2-1; D gene unclear. V lost 4 bases and J 7 bases, leaving 8 bases between the germline ends. The CDR3 loop spans 12 amino acids. The germline V gene has CDR1 SGHVS and CDR2 FNYEAQ. CDR3: CASSSFRNEQFF. In nucleotides, the CDR3 is TGTGCCAGCAGCTCGTTTCGGAATGAGCAGTTCTTC. Full variable domain (missing parts from reference TRBV7-6 and TRBJ2-1): GAGVSQSPRYKVTKRGQDVALRCDPISGHVSLYWYRQALGQGPEFLTYFNYEAQQDKSGLPNDRFSAERPEGSISTLTIQRTEQRDSAMYRCASSSFRNEQFFGPGTRLTVL.

The chain combines TRBV29-1 with TRBJ2-1; 15 nucleotides match TRBD2. Per the germline V gene, CDR1 is SQVTM and CDR2 is ANQGSEA. Germline trimming cut 6 bases from V and 4 bases from J; bases unmatched to any gene: 10. This CDR3 has 17 residues. CDR3 bases: TGCAGCGTGGCGGGACTAGCGGGAGGAGAGGGTTACAATGAGCAGTTCTTC. It yields the protein CSVAGLAGGEGYNEQFF.

The table lists this clone with a few counts. V gene TRBV10-3 combines with J gene TRBJ1-5; D call uncertain. Germline V gene lookup returns CDR1 ENHRY and CDR2 SYGVKD. Trimming shortened V by 0 bases and J by 1 base, and 7 bases separated the two germline ends. The CDR3 covers 15 residues. Written as DNA, the CDR3 is TGTGCCATCAGTGAGTCTGGAGACAGCAATCAGCCCCAGCATTTT. Residues: CAISESGDSNQPQHF.

The chain couples TRBV7-8 to TRBJ1-5; the D gene is possibly TRBD1 (6 bases). Trimming shortened V by 5 bases and J by 3 bases, and 14 bases separated the two germline ends. CDR1 is SGHVS, CDR2 FQNEAQ, per germline. This CDR3 comprises 15 residues. CDR3 loop: CASSPLTGNNQPQHF. In DNA, the CDR3 is TGTGCCAGCAGCCCCCTGACAGGTAACAATCAGCCCCAGCATTTT.

This chain uses TRBV2 with TRBJ1-2, with D maybe TRBD1 (6 bases). CDR3 length: 13 amino acids. V dropped 7 bases and J dropped 4 bases, with 13 bases sitting between them. CDR1 and CDR2 from the germline V gene are SNHLY and FYNNEI. As DNA, the CDR3 is TGTGCCAGCATTCCGGGAGGGGGCTATGGCTACACCTTC. It yields the protein CASIPGGGYGYTF.

The chain has TRBV9 and TRBJ1-2; D is perhaps TRBD1 (6 bases). This CDR3 contains 13 residues. The ends were cut back, 3 bases at V and 2 bases at J, with 8 bases in the middle. CDR1 and CDR2 from the germline V gene are SGDLS and YYNGEE. The CDR3 reads CASSDTGNYGYTF. CDR3 bases: TGTGCCAGCAGCGACACAGGGAACTATGGCTACACCTTC.

The chain joins TRBV3-1 (or the pseudogene TRBV3-2) to TRBJ2-7, with 10 bases aligning to TRBD2. Germline assignment: CDR1 LGHDT and CDR2 YNNKEL (reference sequence). This CDR3 has 16 residues. With V trimmed by 0 bases and J by 7 bases, 9 bases remained unmatched. CDR3 nucleotide sequence: TGTGCCAGCAGCCAAGATAGTGCGCTAGCGGGGGATGAGCAGTACTTC. Translated, it gives CASSQDSALAGDEQYF.

The gene calls are TRBV12-3 or TRBV12-4 and TRBJ1-6; 10 nucleotides agree with TRBD1. V shed 6 bases and J 10 bases; nucleotides not matched to a gene: 3. This CDR3 has 13 amino acids. CDR3 sequence: CASRTGGESPLHF. CDR3 DNA sequence: TGTGCCAGCAGGACAGGGGGCGAATCACCCCTCCACTTT.

The chain couples TRBV6-5 to TRBJ1-4; possible D gene TRBD1, 6 bases. Per the germline V gene, CDR1 is MNHEY and CDR2 is SVGAGI. Trimming took off 2 bases at V and 4 bases at J, with 8 bases between the two ends. CDR3 length: 14 amino acids. The chain's CDR3 is CASSYGRGNEKLFF. The CDR3 coding sequence is TGTGCCAGCAGTTACGGCAGGGGTAATGAAAAACTGTTTTTT.

The chain is built from TRBV5-4 and TRBJ1-1; possible D gene TRBD1, 5 bases. Germline assignment: CDR1 SGHNT and CDR2 YYREEE (reference sequence). The CDR3 runs 15 residues. V was trimmed by 3 bases and J by 2 bases, leaving 14 bases between them. The CDR3 is CASSSATQVNTEAFF. The CDR3 region has the DNA TGTGCCAGCAGCTCCGCAACACAGGTAAACACTGAAGCTTTCTTT.

This rearrangement joins TRBV6-5 to TRBJ1-1, with TRBD1 matching 9 bases. Trimming cost V 6 bases and J 1 base; bases outside gene matches: 6. The CDR3 runs 15 residues. The germline V gene encodes CDR1 MNHEY and CDR2 SVGAGI. CDR3 loop: CASRWDRVSNTEAFF. The CDR3 nucleotides are TGTGCCAGCAGGTGGGACAGGGTCTCGAACACTGAAGCTTTCTTT.

The V gene is TRBV3-1 (or the pseudogene TRBV3-2), the J gene TRBJ1-1; the D is unclear. V was pared by 3 bases and J by 1 base, with 12 bases between. Germline V CDR1 and CDR2: LGHDT, YNNKEL (reference sequence). The CDR3 has 15 residues. This chain's CDR3 is CASSQTPTENTEAFF. The DNA for the CDR3 is TGTGCCAGCAGCCAGACACCCACGGAGAACACTGAAGCTTTCTTT.

The sample holds a few counts of this clone. The CDR3 DNA reads TGTGCCTGGGGGGGACAGTTTTCACCCCTCCACTTT. Translation gives CAWGGQFSPLHF. This chain links TRBV30 with TRBJ1-6, with TRBD1 matching over 7 bases. The CDR3 runs 12 residues. Germline CDR1 and CDR2: GTSNPN and SVGIG (reference sequence). After removal of 5 bases from V and 9 bases from J, the junction contained 4 bases not matched to a gene.